The T cell receptor (beta chain) under discussion was sequenced for a study of cytomegalovirus exposure and HLA in healthy donors. At the time of sampling, donors were nominally healthy, though unrecorded immune exposures were likely. This CDR3 contains 16 residues. V shed 4 bases and J 3 bases; nucleotides not matched to a gene: 10. The germline V gene encodes CDR1 SGHRS and CDR2 YFSETQ. With regard to this clone: Its antigen is as yet unknown.

Points from the study as a whole: Later work found most CMV-associated TCR beta chains apparently HLA-restricted. Available immune exposure information covered CMV serostatus only. Analysis was carried out at a later point, and it linked a missense DCLRE1C variant to TCR beta V- and J-gene trimming.

The PCR was carried out with 60 Vbeta primers and 13 Jbeta primers. The protocol was immunoSEQ multiplex PCR, while the TCRdb copy is restricted to in-frame clones and leaves out a portion. The table has roughly 150,000 clones, under 70% seen once. The sequence was collected from a man aged 25-45 years in good health and CMV-seropositive. The chain is built from TRBV5-1 and TRBJ1-3; 7 bases match TRBD1. The material sequenced was PBMCs. The CDR3 loop reads CASSKDRQESGNTIYF. In DNA, the CDR3 is TGCGCCAGCAGCAAGGACAGGCAAGAGAGTGGAAACACCATATATTTT.